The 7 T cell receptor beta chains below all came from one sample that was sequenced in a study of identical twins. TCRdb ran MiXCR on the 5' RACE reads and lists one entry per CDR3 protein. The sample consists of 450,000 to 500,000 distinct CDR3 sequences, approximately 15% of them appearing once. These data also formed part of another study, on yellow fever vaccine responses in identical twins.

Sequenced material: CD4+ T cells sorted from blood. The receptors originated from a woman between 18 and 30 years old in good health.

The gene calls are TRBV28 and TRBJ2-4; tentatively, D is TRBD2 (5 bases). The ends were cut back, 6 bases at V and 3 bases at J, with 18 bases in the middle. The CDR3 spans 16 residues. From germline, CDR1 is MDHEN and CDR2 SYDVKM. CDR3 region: CASSPGLSRGKNIQYF. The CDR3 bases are TGTGCCAGCAGCCCCGGACTTTCTCGGGGCAAAAACATTCAGTACTTC. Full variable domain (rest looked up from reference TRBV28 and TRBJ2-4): DVKVTQSSRYLVKRTGEKVFLECVQDMDHENMFWYRQDPGLGLRLIYFSYDVKMKEKGDIPEGYSVSREKKERFSLILESASTNQTSMYLCASSPGLSRGKNIQYFGAGTRLSVL.

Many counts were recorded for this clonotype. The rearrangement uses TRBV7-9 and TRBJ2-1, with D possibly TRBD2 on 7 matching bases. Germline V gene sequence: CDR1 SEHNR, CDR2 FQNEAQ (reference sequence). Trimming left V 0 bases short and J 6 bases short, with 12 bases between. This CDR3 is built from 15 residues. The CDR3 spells CASSLAGGLSNEQFF. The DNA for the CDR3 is TGTGCCAGCAGCTTAGCGGGGGGGCTATCCAATGAGCAGTTCTTC.

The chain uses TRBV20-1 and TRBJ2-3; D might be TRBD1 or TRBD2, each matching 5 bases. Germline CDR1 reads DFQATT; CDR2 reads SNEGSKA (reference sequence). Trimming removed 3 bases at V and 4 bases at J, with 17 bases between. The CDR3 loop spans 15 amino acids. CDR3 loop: CSASAASLGADTQYF. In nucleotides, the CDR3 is TGCAGTGCTAGCGCGGCGTCCTTGGGGGCAGATACGCAGTATTTT.

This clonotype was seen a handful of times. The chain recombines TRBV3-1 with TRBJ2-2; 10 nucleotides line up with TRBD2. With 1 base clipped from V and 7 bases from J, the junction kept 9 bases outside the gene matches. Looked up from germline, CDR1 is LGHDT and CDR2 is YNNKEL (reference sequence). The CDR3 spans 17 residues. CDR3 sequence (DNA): TGTGCCAGCAGCCAAGTAAGCGGGAGGGCCTCCATCGGGGAGCTGTTTTTT. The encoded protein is CASSQVSGRASIGELFF.

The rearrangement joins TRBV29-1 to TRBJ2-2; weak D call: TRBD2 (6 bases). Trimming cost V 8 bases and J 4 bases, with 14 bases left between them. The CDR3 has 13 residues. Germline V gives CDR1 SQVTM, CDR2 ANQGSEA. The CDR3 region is CSSLRGSTGELFF. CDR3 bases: TGCAGCTCACTTCGGGGGAGCACCGGGGAGCTGTTTTTT.

The CDR3 loop reads CASSQVLVSAKNIQYF. CDR3 coding DNA: TGCGCCAGCAGCCAAGTGTTGGTCTCAGCTAAAAACATTCAGTACTTC. The gene calls are TRBV4-1 and TRBJ2-4; unclear D gene. Trimming pared 1 base from V and 4 bases from J, leaving 14 bases between. This CDR3 has 16 residues. CDR1 and CDR2 (germline): MGHRA, YSYEKL.

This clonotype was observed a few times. DNA of the CDR3: TGCAGTGCTAGAGATGCGTCGGGAATCTACGAGCAGTACTTC. This translates into CSARDASGIYEQYF. This rearrangement joins TRBV20-1 to TRBJ2-7; D perhaps matches TRBD2 (5 bases). The CDR3 length is 14 residues. Looked up from germline, CDR1 is DFQATT and CDR2 is SNEGSKA (reference sequence). V was shortened by 0 bases and J by 3 bases, with 12 bases between the two germline ends.